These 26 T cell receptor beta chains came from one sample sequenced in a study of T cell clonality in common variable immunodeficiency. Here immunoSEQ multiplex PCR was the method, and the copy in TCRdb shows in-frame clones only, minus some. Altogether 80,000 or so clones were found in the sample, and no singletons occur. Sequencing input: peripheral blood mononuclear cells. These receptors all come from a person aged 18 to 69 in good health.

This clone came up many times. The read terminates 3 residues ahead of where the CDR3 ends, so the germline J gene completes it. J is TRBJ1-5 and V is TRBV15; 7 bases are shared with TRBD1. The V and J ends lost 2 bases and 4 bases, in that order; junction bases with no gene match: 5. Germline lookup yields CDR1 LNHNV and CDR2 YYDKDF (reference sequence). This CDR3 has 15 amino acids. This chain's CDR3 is CATSRRGQPNQPQHF. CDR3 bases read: TGTGCCACCAGCAGACGGGGACAGCCAAATCAGCCC. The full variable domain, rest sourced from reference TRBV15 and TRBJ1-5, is DAMVIQNPRYQVTQFGKPVTLSCSQTLNHNVMYWYQQKSSQAPKLLFHYYDKDFNNEADTPDNFQSRRPNTSFCFLDIRSPGLGDTAMYLCATSRRGQPNQPQHFGDGTRLSIL.

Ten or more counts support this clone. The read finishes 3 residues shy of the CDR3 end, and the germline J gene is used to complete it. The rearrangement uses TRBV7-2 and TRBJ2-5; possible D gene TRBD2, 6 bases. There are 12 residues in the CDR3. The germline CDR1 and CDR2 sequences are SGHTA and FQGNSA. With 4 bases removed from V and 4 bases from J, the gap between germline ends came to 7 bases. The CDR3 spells CASSWDLETQYF. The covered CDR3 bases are TGTGCCAGCAGCTGGGACTTAGAGACC. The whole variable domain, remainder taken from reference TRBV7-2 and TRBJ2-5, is GAGVSQSPSNKVTEKGKDVELRCDPISGHTALYWYRQSLGQGLEFLIYFQGNSAPDKSGLPSDRFSAERTGGSVSTLTIQRTQQEDSAVYLCASSWDLETQYFGPGTRLLVL.

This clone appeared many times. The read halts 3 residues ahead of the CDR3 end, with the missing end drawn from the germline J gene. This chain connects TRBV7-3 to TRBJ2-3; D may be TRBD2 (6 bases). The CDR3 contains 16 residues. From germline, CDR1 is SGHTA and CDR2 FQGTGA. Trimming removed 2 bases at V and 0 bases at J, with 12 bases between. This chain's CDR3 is CASSLGISGSTDTQYF. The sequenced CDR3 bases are TGTGCCAGCAGCTTAGGGATTAGCGGTAGCACAGATACG.

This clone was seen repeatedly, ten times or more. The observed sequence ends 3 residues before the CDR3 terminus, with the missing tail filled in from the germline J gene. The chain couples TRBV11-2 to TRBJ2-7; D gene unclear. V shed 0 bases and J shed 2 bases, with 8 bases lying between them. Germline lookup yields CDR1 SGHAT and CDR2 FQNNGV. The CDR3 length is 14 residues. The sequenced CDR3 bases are TGTGCCAGCAGCTTAGACGGTCGCACCTACGAG. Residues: CASSLDGRTYE. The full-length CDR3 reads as CASSLDGRTYEQYF.

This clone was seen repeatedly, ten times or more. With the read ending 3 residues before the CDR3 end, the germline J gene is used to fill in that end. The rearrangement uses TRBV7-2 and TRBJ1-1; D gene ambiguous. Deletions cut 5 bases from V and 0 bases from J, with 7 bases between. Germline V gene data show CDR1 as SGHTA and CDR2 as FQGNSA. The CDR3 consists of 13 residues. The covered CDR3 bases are TGTGCCAGCAGCCCCGGGTTGAACACTGAA. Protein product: CASSPGLNTE. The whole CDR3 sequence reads CASSPGLNTEAFF.

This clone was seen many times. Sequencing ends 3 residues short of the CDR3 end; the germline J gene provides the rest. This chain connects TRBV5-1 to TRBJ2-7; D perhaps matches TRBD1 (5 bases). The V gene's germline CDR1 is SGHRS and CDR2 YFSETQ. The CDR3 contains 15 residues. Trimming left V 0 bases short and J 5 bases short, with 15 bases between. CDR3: CASSLEPGSRHEQYF. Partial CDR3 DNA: TGCGCCAGCAGCTTGGAACCAGGGTCTAGGCACGAG.

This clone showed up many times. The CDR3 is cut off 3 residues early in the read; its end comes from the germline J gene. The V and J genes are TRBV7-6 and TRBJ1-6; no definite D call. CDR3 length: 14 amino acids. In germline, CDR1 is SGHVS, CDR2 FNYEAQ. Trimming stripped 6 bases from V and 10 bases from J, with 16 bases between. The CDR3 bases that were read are TGTGCCAGCAGTTCCATGGGAGGCGGGTCACCC. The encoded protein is CASSSMGGGSP. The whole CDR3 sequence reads CASSSMGGGSPLHF.

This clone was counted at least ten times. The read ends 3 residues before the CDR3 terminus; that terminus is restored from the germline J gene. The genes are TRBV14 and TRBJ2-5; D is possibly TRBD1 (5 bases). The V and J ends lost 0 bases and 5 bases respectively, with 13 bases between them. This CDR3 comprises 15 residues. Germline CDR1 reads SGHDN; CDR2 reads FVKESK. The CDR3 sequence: CASSQDQGRMETQYF. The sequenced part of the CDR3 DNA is TGTGCCAGCAGCCAAGATCAGGGTAGGATGGAGACC.

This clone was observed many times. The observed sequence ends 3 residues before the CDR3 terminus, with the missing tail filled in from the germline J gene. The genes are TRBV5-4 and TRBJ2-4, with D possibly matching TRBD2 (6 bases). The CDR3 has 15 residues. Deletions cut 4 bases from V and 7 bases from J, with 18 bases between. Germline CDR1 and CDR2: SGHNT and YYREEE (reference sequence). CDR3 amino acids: CASSRGQVEGNIQYF. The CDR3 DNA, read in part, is TGTGCCAGCAGCCGTGGGCAGGTGGAGGGGAACATT. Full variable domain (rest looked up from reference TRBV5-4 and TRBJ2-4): ETGVTQSPTHLIKTRGQQVTLRCSSQSGHNTVSWYQQALGQGPQFIFQYYREEENGRGNFPPRFSGLQFPNYSSELNVNALELDDSALYLCASSRGQVEGNIQYFGAGTRLSVL.

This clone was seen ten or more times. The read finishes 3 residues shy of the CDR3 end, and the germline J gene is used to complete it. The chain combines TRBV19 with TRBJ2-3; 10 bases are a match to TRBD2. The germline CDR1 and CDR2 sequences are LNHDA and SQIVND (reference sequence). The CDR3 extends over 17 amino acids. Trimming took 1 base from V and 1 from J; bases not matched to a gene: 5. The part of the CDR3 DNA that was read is TGTGCCAGTAGTATAGCCAGCGGGAGGGCTGGCACAGATACG. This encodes CASSIASGRAGTDT. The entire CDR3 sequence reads CASSIASGRAGTDTQYF.

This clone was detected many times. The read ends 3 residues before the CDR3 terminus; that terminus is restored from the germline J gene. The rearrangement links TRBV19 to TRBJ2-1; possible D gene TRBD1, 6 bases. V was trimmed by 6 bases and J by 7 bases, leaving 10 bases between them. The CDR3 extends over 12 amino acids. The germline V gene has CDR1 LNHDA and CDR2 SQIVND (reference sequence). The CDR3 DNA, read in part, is TGTGCCAGTAGCAGGCAGGGGAATGAG. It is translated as CASSRQGNE. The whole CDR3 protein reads CASSRQGNEQFF.

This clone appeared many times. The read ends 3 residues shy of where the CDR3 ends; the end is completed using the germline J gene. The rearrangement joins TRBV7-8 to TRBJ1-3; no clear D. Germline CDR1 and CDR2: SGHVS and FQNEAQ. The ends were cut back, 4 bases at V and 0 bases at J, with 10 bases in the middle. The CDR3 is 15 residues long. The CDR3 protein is CASSSRARSGNTIYF. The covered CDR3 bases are TGTGCCAGCAGCTCCCGAGCCCGCTCTGGAAACACC. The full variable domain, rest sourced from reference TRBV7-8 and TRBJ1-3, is GAGVSQSPRYKVAKRGQDVALRCDPISGHVSLFWYQQALGQGPEFLTYFQNEAQLDKSGLPSDRFFAERPEGSVSTLKIQRTQQEDSAVYLCASSSRARSGNTIYFGEGSWLTVV.

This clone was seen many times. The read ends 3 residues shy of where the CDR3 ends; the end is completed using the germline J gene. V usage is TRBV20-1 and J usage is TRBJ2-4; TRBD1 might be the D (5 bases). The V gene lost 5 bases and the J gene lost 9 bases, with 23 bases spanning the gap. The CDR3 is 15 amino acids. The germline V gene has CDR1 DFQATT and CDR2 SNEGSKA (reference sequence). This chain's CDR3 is CSARSLLRGLGIQYF. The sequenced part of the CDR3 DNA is TGCAGTGCTCGCTCGCTTTTAAGGGGCTTAGGCATT.

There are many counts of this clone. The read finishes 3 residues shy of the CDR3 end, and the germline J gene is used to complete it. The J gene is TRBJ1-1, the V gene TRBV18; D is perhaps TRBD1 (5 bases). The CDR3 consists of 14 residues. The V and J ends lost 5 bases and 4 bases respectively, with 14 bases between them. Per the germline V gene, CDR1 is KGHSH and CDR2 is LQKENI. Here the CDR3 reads CASSGGTRGTEAFF. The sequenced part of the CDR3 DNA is TGTGCCAGCTCAGGGGGGACTCGAGGCACTGAA.

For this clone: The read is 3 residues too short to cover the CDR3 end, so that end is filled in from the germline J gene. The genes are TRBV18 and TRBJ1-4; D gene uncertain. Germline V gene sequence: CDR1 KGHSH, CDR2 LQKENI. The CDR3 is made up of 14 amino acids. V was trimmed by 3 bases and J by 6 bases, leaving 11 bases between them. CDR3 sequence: CASSPGSQYEKLFF. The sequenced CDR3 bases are TGTGCCAGCTCACCGGGCAGCCAATATGAAAAA. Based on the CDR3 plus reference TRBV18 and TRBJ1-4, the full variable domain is NAGVMQNPRHLVRRRGQEARLRCSPMKGHSHVYWYRQLPEEGLKFMVYLQKENIIDESGMPKERFSAEFPKEGPSILRIQQVVRGDSAAYFCASSPGSQYEKLFFGSGTQLSVL.

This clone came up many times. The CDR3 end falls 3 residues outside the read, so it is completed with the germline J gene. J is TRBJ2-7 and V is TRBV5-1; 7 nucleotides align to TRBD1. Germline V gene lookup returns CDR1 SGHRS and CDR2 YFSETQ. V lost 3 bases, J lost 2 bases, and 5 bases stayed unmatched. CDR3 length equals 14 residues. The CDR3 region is CASSSGTAPYEQYF. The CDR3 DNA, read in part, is TGCGCCAGCAGCTCCGGGACAGCACCCTACGAG. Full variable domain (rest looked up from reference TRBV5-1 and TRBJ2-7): KAGVTQTPRYLIKTRGQQVTLSCSPISGHRSVSWYQQTPGQGLQFLFEYFSETQRNKGNFPGRFSGRQFSNSRSEMNVSTLELGDSALYLCASSSGTAPYEQYFGPGTRLTVT.

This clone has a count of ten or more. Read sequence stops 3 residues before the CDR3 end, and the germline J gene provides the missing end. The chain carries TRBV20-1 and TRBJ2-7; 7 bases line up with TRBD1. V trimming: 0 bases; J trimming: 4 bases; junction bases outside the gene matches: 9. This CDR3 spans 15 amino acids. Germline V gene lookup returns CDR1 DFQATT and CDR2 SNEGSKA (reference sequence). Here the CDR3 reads CSARETGTAVYEQYF. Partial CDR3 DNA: TGCAGTGCTAGAGAGACCGGGACAGCTGTTTACGAG.

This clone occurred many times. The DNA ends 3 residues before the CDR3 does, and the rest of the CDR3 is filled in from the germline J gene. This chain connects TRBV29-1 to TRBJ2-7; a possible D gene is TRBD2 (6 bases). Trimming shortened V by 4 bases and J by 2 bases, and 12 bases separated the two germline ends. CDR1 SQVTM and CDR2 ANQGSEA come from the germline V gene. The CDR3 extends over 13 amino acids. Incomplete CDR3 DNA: TGCAGCGTTGTCCCGGGACTCACCTACGAG. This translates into CSVVPGLTYE. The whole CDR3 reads CSVVPGLTYEQYF.

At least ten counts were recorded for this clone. CDR3 DNA, as far as it was read: TGCAGTGCTAGAGCTCAGGGCGTTAGCTATAATTCACCC. Translating gives CSARAQGVSYNSP. The CDR3 in full is CSARAQGVSYNSPLHF. The chain links TRBV20-1 to TRBJ1-6; perhaps TRBD1 as D (5 bases). The CDR3 is cut off 3 residues early in the read; its end comes from the germline J gene. V lost 1 base to trimming and J lost 3 bases, with 13 bases between them. The germline gives CDR1 DFQATT, CDR2 SNEGSKA (reference sequence). The CDR3 extends over 16 amino acids.

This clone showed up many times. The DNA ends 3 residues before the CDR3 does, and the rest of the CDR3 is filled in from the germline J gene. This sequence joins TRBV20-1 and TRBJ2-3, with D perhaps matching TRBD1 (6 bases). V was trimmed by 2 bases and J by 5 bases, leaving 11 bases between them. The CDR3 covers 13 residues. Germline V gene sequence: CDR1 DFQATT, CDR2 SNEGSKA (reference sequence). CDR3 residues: CSARKQGLDTQYF. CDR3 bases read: TGCAGTGCTAGAAAACAGGGATTAGATACG.

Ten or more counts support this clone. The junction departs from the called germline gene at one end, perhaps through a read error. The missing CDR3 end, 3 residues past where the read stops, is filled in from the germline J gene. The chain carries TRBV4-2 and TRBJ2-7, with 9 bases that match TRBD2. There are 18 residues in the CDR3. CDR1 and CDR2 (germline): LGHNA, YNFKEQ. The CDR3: CASSPFLSGSSTSYEQYF. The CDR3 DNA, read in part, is TGCGCCAGCAGCCCGTTCCTTAGCGGGAGTAGTACCTCCTACGAG.

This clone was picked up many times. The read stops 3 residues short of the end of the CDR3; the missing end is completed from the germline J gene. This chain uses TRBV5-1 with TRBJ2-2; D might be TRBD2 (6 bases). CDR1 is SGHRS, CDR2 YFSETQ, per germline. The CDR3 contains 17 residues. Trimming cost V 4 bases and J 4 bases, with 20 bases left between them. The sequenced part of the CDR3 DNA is TGCGCCAGCAGCCCTACGGGGGTGGGCAGTAGCACCGGGGAG. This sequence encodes CASSPTGVGSSTGE. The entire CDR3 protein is CASSPTGVGSSTGELFF.

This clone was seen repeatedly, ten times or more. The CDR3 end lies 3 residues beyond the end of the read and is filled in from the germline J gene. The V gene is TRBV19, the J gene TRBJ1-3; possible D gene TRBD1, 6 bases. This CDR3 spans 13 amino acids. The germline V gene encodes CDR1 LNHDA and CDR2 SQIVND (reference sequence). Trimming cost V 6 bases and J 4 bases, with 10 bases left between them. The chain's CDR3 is CASRSTGGNTIYF. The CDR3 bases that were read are TGTGCCAGTAGGTCCACAGGGGGAAACACC.

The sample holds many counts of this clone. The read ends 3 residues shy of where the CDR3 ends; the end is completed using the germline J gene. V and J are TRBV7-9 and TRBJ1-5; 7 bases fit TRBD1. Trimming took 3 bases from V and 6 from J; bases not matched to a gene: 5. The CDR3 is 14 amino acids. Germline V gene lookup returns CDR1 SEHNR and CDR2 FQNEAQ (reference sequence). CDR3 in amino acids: CASSFTGVGQPQHF. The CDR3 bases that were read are TGTGCCAGCAGCTTTACAGGGGTTGGTCAGCCC.

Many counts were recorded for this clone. CDR3 loop: CASSLQSADTQYF. The CDR3 DNA, read in part, is TGTGCCAGCAGCTTACAATCGGCAGATACG. V usage is TRBV7-2 and J usage is TRBJ2-3; no clear D. Read sequence stops 3 residues before the CDR3 end, and the germline J gene provides the missing end. The CDR3 sequence is 13 residues long. Germline CDR1 is SGHTA and CDR2 is FQGNSA. V lost 2 bases and J 4 bases, leaving 7 bases between the germline ends. The full variable domain, rest sourced from reference TRBV7-2 and TRBJ2-3, is GAGVSQSPSNKVTEKGKDVELRCDPISGHTALYWYRQSLGQGLEFLIYFQGNSAPDKSGLPSDRFSAERTGGSVSTLTIQRTQQEDSAVYLCASSLQSADTQYFGPGTRLTVL.

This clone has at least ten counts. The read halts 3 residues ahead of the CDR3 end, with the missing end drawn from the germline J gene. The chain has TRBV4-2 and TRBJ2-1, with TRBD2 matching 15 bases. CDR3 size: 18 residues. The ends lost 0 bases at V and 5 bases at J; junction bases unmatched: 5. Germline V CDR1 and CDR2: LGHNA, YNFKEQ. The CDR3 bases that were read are TGTGCCAGCAGCCAAGAGCTAAGGACTAGCGGGGGGGACAATGAG. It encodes CASSQELRTSGGDNE. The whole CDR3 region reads CASSQELRTSGGDNEQFF.